These 10 T cell receptor beta chains share one sample of origin, sequenced in a study of T cell repertoires in cytomegalovirus infection. TCRdb re-derived calls from the reads in MiXCR, one entry per CDR3 protein. The table lists around 490,000 distinct CDR3 sequences, more than 25% of them singletons. Source material: PBMCs. Every receptor here comes from a human donor in good health (CMV status not recorded). Some clones in this sample may be carry-over from other donors' samples.

The V call is TRBV29-1, the J call TRBJ2-7, with 7 bases fitting TRBD2. V was pared by 7 bases and J by 2 bases, with 5 bases of the junction left unmatched. Per the germline V gene, CDR1 is SQVTM and CDR2 is ANQGSEA. The CDR3 is made up of 12 amino acids. CDR3 amino acids: CSAGEGPYEQYF. The CDR3 nucleotides are TGCAGCGCTGGGGAGGGGCCCTACGAGCAGTACTTC.

This clonotype was observed a few times. V gene TRBV25-1 combines with J gene TRBJ2-5, with no clear D. The V and J ends lost 2 bases and 2 bases respectively, with 15 bases between them. The germline gives CDR1 MGHDK, CDR2 SYGVNS. The CDR3 consists of 16 residues. The chain's CDR3 is CASSEPGTVIQETQYF. The CDR3 DNA follows: TGTGCCAGCAGTGAACCCGGAACGGTGATACAAGAGACCCAGTACTTC.

This clonotype turned up a few times. J is TRBJ2-3 and V is TRBV6-2 or TRBV6-3, with D perhaps matching TRBD1 (7 bases). There are 15 residues in the CDR3. V was shortened by 5 bases and J by 2 bases, with 14 bases between the two germline ends. Looked up from germline, CDR1 is MNHEY and CDR2 is SVGEGT. The CDR3 sequence: CASSPQGRHTDTQYF. The CDR3 DNA reads as TGTGCCAGCAGTCCACAGGGGAGGCACACAGATACGCAGTATTTT.

This clonotype has just a few counts. The chain combines TRBV2 with TRBJ2-1; either TRBD1 or TRBD2 may supply D (6 bases each). Deletions cut 4 bases from V and 7 bases from J, with 17 bases between. Germline V gene data show CDR1 as SNHLY and CDR2 as FYNNEI. This CDR3 comprises 15 residues. As DNA, the CDR3 is TGTGCCAGCAGTGCAGCAGGAGGGGGTCAGAATGAGCAGTTCTTC. Amino acid sequence: CASSAAGGGQNEQFF.

The V and J genes are TRBV20-1 and TRBJ2-1; D unclear. The V end was cut by 5 bases, the J end by 0 bases, with 8 bases between. Germline V gives CDR1 DFQATT, CDR2 SNEGSKA (reference sequence). The CDR3 length is 13 residues. The CDR3 loop reads CSAYYPSYNEQFF. CDR3 DNA sequence: TGCAGTGCTTATTACCCCTCCTACAATGAGCAGTTCTTC.

This clonotype was observed a few times. This CDR3 reads CASSSRTGWFGEQFF. For the CDR3, the DNA is TGTGCCAGCAGTTCCCGGACAGGGTGGTTTGGTGAGCAGTTCTTC. This chain uses TRBV28 with TRBJ2-1, with TRBD1 matching 8 bases. In germline, CDR1 is MDHEN, CDR2 SYDVKM. The CDR3 contains 15 residues. V trimming: 4 bases; J trimming: 9 bases; junction bases outside the gene matches: 11.

The genes are TRBV28 and TRBJ1-6, with 7 bases lining up with TRBD1. Germline V gene lookup returns CDR1 MDHEN and CDR2 SYDVKM. The V and J ends lost 6 bases and 15 bases, in that order; junction bases with no gene match: 8. The CDR3 runs to 12 residues. CDR3 sequence (DNA): TGTGCCAGCAGGTTTCGCCAGGGGGGCCTCCACTTT. This sequence encodes CASRFRQGGLHF.

The sample holds a few counts of this clonotype. J is TRBJ2-2 and V is TRBV7-6, with TRBD2 matching 7 bases. Trimming at V came to 7 bases and at J to 5 bases, leaving 10 bases not matched to a gene. The length of the CDR3 is 15 residues. From germline, CDR1 is SGHVS and CDR2 FNYEAQ. The DNA of the CDR3 is TGTGCCAGCAAAGGATGGGGACTACGAACCGGGGAGCTGTTTTTT. The encoded protein is CASKGWGLRTGELFF.

The rearrangement uses TRBV12-3 or TRBV12-4 and TRBJ1-1; D may be TRBD1 (6 bases). Between the trimmed V and J ends, which lost 6 bases and 3 bases, there was a span of 11 bases. This CDR3 comprises 13 residues. The DNA of the CDR3 is TGTGCCAGCAGCGTTACAGGGTACACTGAAGCTTTCTTT. Its protein is CASSVTGYTEAFF.

The chain combines TRBV7-9 with TRBJ1-3; TRBD1 aligns across 9 bases. Germline CDR1 and CDR2: SEHNR and FQNEAQ (reference sequence). The CDR3 length is 15 residues. Trimming at V came to 4 bases and at J to 0 bases, leaving 1 base not matched to a gene. DNA for the CDR3: TGTGCCAGCAGCTCGGACAGGGGCTCTGGAAACACCATATATTTT. It encodes CASSSDRGSGNTIYF.